These T cell receptor beta chains were read from a single sample in a study of control samples from healthy donors and cancer patients. Measured with immunoSEQ multiplex PCR; TCRdb has only the in-frame clones, and not every one. The sample carries some 70,000 clones, 75% to 85% recorded once. The sequenced material came from blood. The receptor source for this set is a man aged 55 to 69 in good health. Both conserved end residues are part of each CDR3. A D gene is named only where the DNA matches it firmly. Clone size is stated in some rows and not others, as once, few, many or a class when expanded.

abundance	d_gene	j_gene	v_gene	CDR3aa	CDR3nt
.	.	TRBJ2-5	TRBV30	CAWNRVETQYF	TGTGCCTGGAACCGGGTAGAGACCCAGTACTTC
.	TRBD2	TRBJ2-1	TRBV12-5	CASGFLTSGSHEQFF	TGTGCTAGTGGTTTTTTGACTAGCGGGAGCCATGAGCAGTTCTTC
.	.	TRBJ2-6	TRBV24-1	CATSDPGPSGANVLTF	TGTGCCACCAGTGACCCGGGACCGTCTGGGGCCAACGTCCTGACTTTC
.	.	TRBJ1-4	TRBV9	CASSVAGREREKLFF	TGTGCCAGCAGCGTAGCAGGCCGAGAGAGGGAAAAACTGTTTTTT
.	TRBD1	TRBJ1-4	TRBV9	CASSGDRGYEKLFF	TGTGCCAGCAGCGGGGACAGGGGATATGAAAAACTGTTTTTT
.	.	TRBJ2-1	TRBV12-3/TRBV12-4	CASSLPNRNEQFF	TGTGCCAGCAGTTTACCCAACCGCAATGAGCAGTTCTTC
.	.	TRBJ2-7	TRBV6-1	CASSEGTPGNGYEQYF	TGTGCCAGCAGTGAGGGGACTCCGGGAAACGGGTACGAGCAGTACTTC
once	.	TRBJ1-2	TRBV6-2/TRBV6-3	CASSYIGSGYGHTF	TGTGCCAGCAGTTACATCGGGTCGGGCTATGGCCACACCTTC
.	.	TRBJ2-2	TRBV7-2	CASSLRTGLNTGELFF	TGTGCCAGCAGCTTAAGAACGGGACTGAACACCGGGGAGCTGTTTTTT
.	.	TRBJ2-2	TRBV11-2	CASSLEGWAGELFF	TGTGCCAGCAGCTTAGAAGGGTGGGCCGGGGAGCTGTTTTTT
.	.	TRBJ2-7	TRBV7-2	CASSSGWGGPAYEQYF	TGTGCCAGCAGCTCCGGATGGGGAGGACCCGCCTACGAGCAGTACTTC
.	.	TRBJ2-3	TRBV24-1	CATSDPDPEQGDTQYF	TGTGCCACCAGTGACCCGGACCCCGAGCAGGGAGATACGCAGTATTTT
once	.	TRBJ1-5	TRBV7-9	CASSLGVGAGNQPQHF	TGTGCCAGCAGCTTAGGCGTCGGAGCGGGCAATCAGCCCCAGCATTTT
.	TRBD2	TRBJ2-1	TRBV5-1	CASSLNAGGPYNEQFF	TGCGCCAGCAGCTTGAATGCGGGAGGGCCCTACAATGAGCAGTTCTTC
.	.	TRBJ1-3	TRBV6-5	CASKQGVLGNTIYF	TGTGCCAGCAAACAGGGTGTATTAGGAAACACCATATATTTT
once	TRBD1	TRBJ1-4	TRBV18	CASSPTGGKEKLFF	TGTGCCAGCTCACCGACAGGGGGCAAGGAAAAACTGTTTTTT
few	.	TRBJ1-5	TRBV18	CASSPRTEPDQPQHF	TGTGCCAGCTCACCACGGACGGAACCAGATCAGCCCCAGCATTTT
.	.	TRBJ2-5	TRBV4-1	CASSQEIGTGKRTQETQYF	TGCGCCAGCAGCCAGGAAATTGGAACCGGGAAAAGGACACAAGAGACCCAGTACTTC
.	.	TRBJ1-1	TRBV11-2	CASSWGQNTEAFF	TGTGCCAGCAGCTGGGGACAGAACACTGAAGCTTTCTTT
.	TRBD2	TRBJ2-1	TRBV24-1	CATSDPGTSGDPNEQFF	TGTGCCACCAGTGACCCTGGGACTAGCGGGGATCCCAATGAGCAGTTCTTC
.	.	TRBJ2-7	TRBV6-2/TRBV6-3	CASSYVLVYEQYF	TGTGCCAGCAGTTACGTACTAGTCTACGAGCAGTACTTC
.	TRBD1	TRBJ1-5	TRBV30	CAWGTGGGQPQHF	TGTGCCTGGGGGACAGGGGGCGGGCAGCCCCAGCATTTT
.	.	TRBJ2-2	TRBV4-3	CASSQGVGTNTGELFF	TGCGCCAGCAGCCAAGGGGTAGGAACGAACACCGGGGAGCTGTTTTTT
.	.	TRBJ2-5	TRBV6-2/TRBV6-3	CASSSQGLARETQYF	TGTGCCAGCAGCTCGCAGGGGCTAGCTAGGGAGACCCAGTACTTC
.	.	TRBJ2-1	TRBV4-3	CASSQDLDTASYNEQFF	TGCGCCAGCAGCCAAGATCTGGACACGGCCTCCTACAATGAGCAGTTCTTC
.	.	TRBJ2-1	TRBV5-4	CASSLGREAYNEQFF	TGTGCCAGCAGCTTGGGGAGGGAGGCCTACAATGAGCAGTTCTTC
.	TRBD1	TRBJ2-3	TRBV24-1	CATSARQGRTDTQYF	TGTGCCACCAGTGCGCGACAGGGGAGGACAGATACGCAGTATTTT
.	TRBD1	TRBJ2-7	TRBV15	CATSLDRGPYEQYF	TGTGCCACCAGCCTGGACAGGGGACCCTACGAGCAGTACTTC
.	TRBD1	TRBJ1-2	TRBV12-3/TRBV12-4	CASSSDRARGYTF	TGTGCCAGCAGTTCCGACAGGGCCAGGGGCTACACCTTC
few	.	TRBJ1-6	TRBV11-2	CASSLTGRGNSPLHF	TGTGCCAGCAGCTTAACGGGCAGGGGAAATTCACCCCTCCACTTT
many	TRBD1	TRBJ1-2	TRBV9	CASSVDPTGGYGYTF	TGTGCCAGCAGCGTAGACCCGACAGGGGGCTATGGCTACACCTTC
.	TRBD1	TRBJ1-1	TRBV6-2/TRBV6-3	CASSFPDRGLGTEAFF	TGTGCCAGCAGTTTTCCGGACAGGGGTCTTGGGACTGAAGCTTTCTTT
once	TRBD1	TRBJ2-2	TRBV6-6	CATSDRDTGELFF	TGTGCCACTTCCGACAGGGACACCGGGGAGCTGTTTTTT
.	TRBD2	TRBJ2-3	TRBV5-1	CASSFGLAGARDTQYF	TGCGCCAGCAGCTTCGGACTAGCGGGAGCTAGGGATACGCAGTATTTT
.	TRBD2	TRBJ2-3	TRBV11-3	CASSSGTSGRTDTQYF	TGTGCCAGCAGCTCGGGGACTAGCGGGAGAACAGATACGCAGTATTTT
.	TRBD1	TRBJ2-3	TRBV6-5	CASSLQGADTQYF	TGTGCCAGCAGTCTACAGGGGGCTGATACGCAGTATTTT
once	.	TRBJ2-1	TRBV20-1	CSARDNNEQFF	TGCAGTGCTAGAGATAACAATGAGCAGTTCTTC
.	.	TRBJ2-2	TRBV7-3	CASSLGGLGTGELFF	TGTGCCAGCAGCTTAGGGGGTCTGGGCACCGGGGAGCTGTTTTTT
.	TRBD1	TRBJ1-2	TRBV15	CATSRTIDRDYGYTF	TGTGCCACCAGCAGAACTATAGACAGGGACTATGGCTACACCTTC
.	TRBD2	TRBJ2-1	TRBV24-1	CATSSVAGYNEQFF	TGTGCCACCAGTTCTGTAGCGGGATACAATGAGCAGTTCTTC
.	.	TRBJ2-2	TRBV5-4	CASSPHGGTGELFF	TGTGCCAGCAGCCCCCATGGCGGAACCGGGGAGCTGTTTTTT
.	TRBD2	TRBJ2-1	TRBV11-2	CASSLNSPSGMGEQFF	TGTGCCAGCAGCTTAAACTCGCCTAGCGGGATGGGTGAGCAGTTCTTC
.	.	TRBJ1-5	TRBV18	CASSPVQGLAGPQHF	TGTGCCAGCTCACCGGTGCAGGGACTGGCCGGGCCCCAGCATTTT
.	TRBD2	TRBJ2-1	TRBV5-1	CASSFGTSRADEQFF	TGCGCCAGCAGCTTTGGGACTAGCAGGGCGGATGAGCAGTTCTTC
.	.	TRBJ2-7	TRBV5-5	CASSWDTRGAYEQYF	TGTGCCAGCAGCTGGGACACTAGGGGTGCCTACGAGCAGTACTTC
once	.	TRBJ1-4	TRBV10-1	CASIPGVGGLFF	TGCGCCAGCATACCTGGGGTCGGAGGACTGTTTTTT
.	.	TRBJ1-6	TRBV18	CASSPNSIAGRDNSPLHF	TGTGCCAGCTCACCAAATAGTATAGCAGGGAGAGATAATTCACCCCTCCACTTT
.	TRBD2	TRBJ2-2	TRBV6-5	CASRSAGLATGELFF	TGTGCCAGCAGGTCGGCGGGACTAGCAACCGGGGAGCTGTTTTTT
.	.	TRBJ2-6	TRBV15	CATSREKNSGANVLTF	TGTGCCACCAGCAGAGAGAAGAACTCTGGGGCCAACGTCCTGACTTTC
medium-sized	.	TRBJ2-2	TRBV6-4	CASSVGGDTGELFF	TGTGCCAGCAGTGTTGGAGGGGACACCGGGGAGCTGTTTTTT
.	TRBD2	TRBJ2-7	TRBV7-2	CASSLAAGVNGEQYF	TGTGCCAGCAGCTTAGCAGCGGGAGTAAACGGCGAGCAGTACTTC
once	.	TRBJ2-1	TRBV6-5	CATFIRGEQFF	TGTGCCACCTTTATCCGGGGTGAGCAGTTCTTC